Listed here is a single TCR beta chain. Its antigen is unknown. As to time point: pre-treatment sample, taken before nivolumab and TIL therapy. Pleural nodules or supraclavicular lymph nodes made up most of the excised metastases sampled. Germline V gives CDR1 SGHTS, CDR2 YDEGEE. The CDR3 runs 16 residues. V shed 4 bases and J shed 1 base, with 12 bases lying between them. The sample originates from a study of TIL therapy for anti-PD-1-resistant metastatic lung cancer. Study at large: Tumors carried a median about 1.5 non-synonymous mutations per megabase.

Regarding the study as a whole: Compared with baseline intratumoral T cells, expanded TIL cultures were more clonal and less diverse (roughly 6.5% vs 31%).

The immunoSEQ assay was v3. Some clones are missing from TCRdb's copy, which holds only in-frame ones; the method was immunoSEQ multiplex PCR. This table has approximately 95,000 clones, approximately 65% appearing once. The sample here was tumor tissue, taken at baseline. V is TRBV5-8 and J is TRBJ2-6, with D possibly matching TRBD2 (5 bases). The TCR comes from a person aged 25 to 79 with non-small cell lung cancer. The CDR3 DNA reads TGTGCCAGCAGCCCTGCCCGGGGATCTGGGGCCAACGTCCTGACTTTC. It yields the protein CASSPARGSGANVLTF. Variable domain in full (rest from reference TRBV5-8 and TRBJ2-6): EAGVTQSPTHLIKTRGQQATLRCSPISGHTSVYWYQQALGLGLQFLLWYDEGEERNRGNFPPRFSGRQFPNYSSELNVNALELEDSALYLCASSPARGSGANVLTFGAGSRLTVL.